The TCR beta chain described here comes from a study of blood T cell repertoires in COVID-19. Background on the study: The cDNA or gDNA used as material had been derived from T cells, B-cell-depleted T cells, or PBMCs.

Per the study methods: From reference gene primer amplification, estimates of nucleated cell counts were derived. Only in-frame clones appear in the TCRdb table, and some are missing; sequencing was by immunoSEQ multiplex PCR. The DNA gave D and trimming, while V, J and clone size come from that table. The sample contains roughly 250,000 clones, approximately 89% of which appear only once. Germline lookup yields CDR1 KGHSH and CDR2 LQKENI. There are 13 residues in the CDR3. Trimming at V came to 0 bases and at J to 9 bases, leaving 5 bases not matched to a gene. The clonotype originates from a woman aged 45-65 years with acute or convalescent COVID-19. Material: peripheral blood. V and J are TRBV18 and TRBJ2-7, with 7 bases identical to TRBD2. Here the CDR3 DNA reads TGTGCCAGCTCACCACCGGGGGGGAAGGGGCAGTACTTC. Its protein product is CASSPPGGKGQYF.